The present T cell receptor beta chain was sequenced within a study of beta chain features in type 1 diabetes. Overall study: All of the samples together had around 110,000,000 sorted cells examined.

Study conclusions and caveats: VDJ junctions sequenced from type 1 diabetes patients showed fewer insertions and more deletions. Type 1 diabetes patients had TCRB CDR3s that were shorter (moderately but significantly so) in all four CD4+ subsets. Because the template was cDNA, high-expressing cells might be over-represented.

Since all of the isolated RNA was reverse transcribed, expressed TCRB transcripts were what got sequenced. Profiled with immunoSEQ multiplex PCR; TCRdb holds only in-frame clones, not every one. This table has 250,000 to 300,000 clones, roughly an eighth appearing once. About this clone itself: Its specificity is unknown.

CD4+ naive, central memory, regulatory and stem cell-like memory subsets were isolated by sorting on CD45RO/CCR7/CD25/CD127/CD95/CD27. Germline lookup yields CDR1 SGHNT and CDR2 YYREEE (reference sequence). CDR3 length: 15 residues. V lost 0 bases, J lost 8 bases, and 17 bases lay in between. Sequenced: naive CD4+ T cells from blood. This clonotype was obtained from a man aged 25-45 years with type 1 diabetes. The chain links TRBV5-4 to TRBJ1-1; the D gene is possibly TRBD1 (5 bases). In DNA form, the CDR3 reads TGTGCCAGCAGCTTGGTCTGGGAGGCCGGGGCGGAAGCTTTCTTT. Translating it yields CASSLVWEAGAEAFF.